Listed here are 7 T cell receptor beta chains from one sample, sequenced in a study of blood T cell repertoires in COVID-19. Clones were sequenced by immunoSEQ multiplex PCR, and TCRdb holds only the in-frame ones, with some missing. The sample has about 200,000 clones, over 80% seen once. Sequencing was performed on peripheral blood. These receptors were obtained from a man between 60 and 70 years old with COVID-19, enrolled during active disease.

V gene TRBV2 combines with J gene TRBJ1-2; the match to TRBD1 covers 10 bases. This CDR3 has 15 residues. Per the germline V gene, CDR1 is SNHLY and CDR2 is FYNNEI. V shed 5 bases and J 4 bases; nucleotides not matched to a gene: 7. CDR3 DNA sequence: TGTGCCAGCAGTTTCAGACAGGGGGCCGGCTATGGCTACACCTTC. Amino acids: CASSFRQGAGYGYTF.

DNA of the CDR3: TGTGCCTGGTGCCGGGACAGTAATCAGCCCCAGCATTTT. Amino acids: CAWCRDSNQPQHF. The chain joins TRBV30 to TRBJ1-5; TRBD1 agrees at 7 bases. The ends lost 5 bases at V and 4 bases at J; junction bases unmatched: 5. The CDR3 runs 13 residues. Germline-derived CDR1 and CDR2 are GTSNPN and SVGIG (reference sequence).

The rearrangement links TRBV29-1 to TRBJ1-1; perhaps TRBD1 as D (6 bases). Germline V lookup: CDR1 SQVTM, CDR2 ANQGSEA. The CDR3 runs 13 residues. V lost 7 bases and J lost 0, with 12 bases in between. This chain's CDR3 is CSAGQYLNTEAFF. As DNA, the CDR3 is TGCAGCGCAGGACAGTACCTGAACACTGAAGCTTTCTTT.

The chain combines TRBV29-1 with TRBJ2-1, with 8 bases lining up with TRBD1. The trim removed 6 bases at V and 3 bases at J, leaving 7 bases unmatched. CDR1 SQVTM and CDR2 ANQGSEA come from the germline V gene. CDR3 length: 14 residues. The CDR3 protein is CSVTPGTGYNEQFF. CDR3 DNA sequence: TGCAGCGTGACCCCCGGGACAGGCTACAATGAGCAGTTCTTC.

The chain joins TRBV24-1 to TRBJ1-1, with no clear D. This CDR3 is 12 amino acids long. V was shortened by 8 bases and J by 1 base, with 7 bases between the two germline ends. Germline loops: CDR1 KGHDR, CDR2 SFDVKD. As DNA, the CDR3 is TGTGCCACCATCGGGAAGAACACTGAAGCTTTCTTT. It translates to CATIGKNTEAFF.

The chain joins TRBV3-1 (or the pseudogene TRBV3-2) to TRBJ1-6; TRBD1 matches 9 bases. The CDR3 consists of 14 residues. Germline assignment: CDR1 LGHDT and CDR2 YNNKEL (reference sequence). J gave up 7 bases and V 8 bases, and 6 bases lay outside the gene matches. This CDR3 is CASETGGRNSPLHF. CDR3 coding DNA: TGTGCCAGCGAAACAGGGGGCAGGAATTCACCCCTCCACTTT.

This clone was seen only a few times. The chain couples TRBV7-2 to TRBJ1-2; a possible D gene is TRBD1 (5 bases). In germline, CDR1 is SGHTA, CDR2 FQGNSA. V lost 2 bases, J lost 2 bases, and 12 bases lay in between. This CDR3 region has 15 residues. The CDR3 spells CASSLRTSENYGYTF. The CDR3, as DNA: TGTGCCAGCAGCTTACGGACATCCGAAAACTATGGCTACACCTTC.